The clone carrying this T cell receptor beta chain is categorized as medium-sized. Its antigen remains unidentified. This entry belongs to a study of spatial heterogeneity in lung cancer. Study-wide results and caveats: The number of expanded tumor alpha and beta chains correlated with mutation number.

From the 5' RACE reads, TCRdb called clonotypes with MiXCR, one entry per CDR3 protein. This table holds a few thousand distinct CDR3 sequences, 3% to 4.5% found once. The germline V and J ends were trimmed by 5 bases and 4 bases, with 17 bases remaining between them. The CDR3 is 15 amino acids. Germline CDR1 is MDHEN and CDR2 is SYDVKM. Time point of the sample: sample taken at primary tumor resection. Tumor, nontumor lung or frozen PBMC supplied whole RNA, sequenced without sorting. The chain couples TRBV28 to TRBJ1-2, with D possibly matching TRBD1 (6 bases). Sequencing used lung tumor tissue, obtained at surgery. This TCR derives from a female donor with early-stage non-small cell lung cancer. In DNA, the CDR3 is TGTGCCAGCAGTCCACCCAACAGGGAGGCCTATGGCTACACCTTC. This sequence encodes CASSPPNREAYGYTF.